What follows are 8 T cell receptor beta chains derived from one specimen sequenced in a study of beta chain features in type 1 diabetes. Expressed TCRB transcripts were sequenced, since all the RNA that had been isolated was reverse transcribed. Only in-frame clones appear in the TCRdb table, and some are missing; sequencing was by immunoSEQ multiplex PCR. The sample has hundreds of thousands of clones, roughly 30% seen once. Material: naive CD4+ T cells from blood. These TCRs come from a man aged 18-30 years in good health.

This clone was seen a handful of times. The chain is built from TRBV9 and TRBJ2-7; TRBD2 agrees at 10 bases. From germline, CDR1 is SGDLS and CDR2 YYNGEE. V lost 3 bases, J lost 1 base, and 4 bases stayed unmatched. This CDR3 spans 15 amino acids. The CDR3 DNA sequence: TGTGCCAGCAGCGCCGGACTAGCGGAGTCCTACGAGCAGTACTTC. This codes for CASSAGLAESYEQYF.

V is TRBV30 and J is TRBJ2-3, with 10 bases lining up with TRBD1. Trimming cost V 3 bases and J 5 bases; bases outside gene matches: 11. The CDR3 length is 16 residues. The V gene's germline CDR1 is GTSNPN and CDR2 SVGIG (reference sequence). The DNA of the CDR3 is TGTGCCTGGAGCCAAGGGACCGGGACAGGGGTAGATACGCAGTATTTT. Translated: CAWSQGTGTGVDTQYF.

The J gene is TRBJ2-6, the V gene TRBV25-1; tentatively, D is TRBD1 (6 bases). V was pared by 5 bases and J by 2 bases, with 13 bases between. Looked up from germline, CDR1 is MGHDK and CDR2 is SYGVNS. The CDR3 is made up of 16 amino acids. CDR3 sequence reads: CASSQQGYAGANVLTF. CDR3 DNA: TGTGCCAGCAGTCAACAGGGCTATGCTGGGGCCAACGTCCTGACTTTC.

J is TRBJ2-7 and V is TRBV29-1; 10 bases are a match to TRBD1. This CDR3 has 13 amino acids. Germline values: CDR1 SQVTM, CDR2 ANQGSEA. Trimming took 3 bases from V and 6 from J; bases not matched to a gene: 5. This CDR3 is CSVEGDRGIEQYF. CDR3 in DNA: TGCAGCGTTGAGGGGGACAGGGGCATCGAGCAGTACTTC.

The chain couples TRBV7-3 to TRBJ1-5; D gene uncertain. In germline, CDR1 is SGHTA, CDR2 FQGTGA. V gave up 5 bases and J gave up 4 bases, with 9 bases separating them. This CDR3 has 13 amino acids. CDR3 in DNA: TGTGCCAGCAGCCTCACCGAGAATCAGCCCCAGCATTTT. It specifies CASSLTENQPQHF.

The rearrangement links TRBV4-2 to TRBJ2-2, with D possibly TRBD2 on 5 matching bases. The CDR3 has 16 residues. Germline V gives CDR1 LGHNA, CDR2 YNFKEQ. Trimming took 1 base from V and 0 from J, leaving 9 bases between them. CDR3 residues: CASSQGTGTNTGELFF. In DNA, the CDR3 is TGTGCCAGCAGCCAAGGGACTGGGACGAACACCGGGGAGCTGTTTTTT.

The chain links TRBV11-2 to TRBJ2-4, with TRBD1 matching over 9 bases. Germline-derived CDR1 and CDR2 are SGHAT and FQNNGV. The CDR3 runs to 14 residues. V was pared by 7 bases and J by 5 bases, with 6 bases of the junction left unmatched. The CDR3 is CASMPRDRENIQYF. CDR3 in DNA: TGTGCCAGCATGCCTCGGGACAGGGAAAACATTCAGTACTTC.

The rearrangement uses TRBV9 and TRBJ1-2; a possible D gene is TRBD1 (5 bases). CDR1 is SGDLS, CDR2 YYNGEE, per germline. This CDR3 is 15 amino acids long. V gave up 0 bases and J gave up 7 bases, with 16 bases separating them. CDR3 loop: CASSVARTRGFGYTF. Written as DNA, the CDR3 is TGTGCCAGCAGCGTAGCTAGGACTAGGGGTTTTGGCTACACCTTC.